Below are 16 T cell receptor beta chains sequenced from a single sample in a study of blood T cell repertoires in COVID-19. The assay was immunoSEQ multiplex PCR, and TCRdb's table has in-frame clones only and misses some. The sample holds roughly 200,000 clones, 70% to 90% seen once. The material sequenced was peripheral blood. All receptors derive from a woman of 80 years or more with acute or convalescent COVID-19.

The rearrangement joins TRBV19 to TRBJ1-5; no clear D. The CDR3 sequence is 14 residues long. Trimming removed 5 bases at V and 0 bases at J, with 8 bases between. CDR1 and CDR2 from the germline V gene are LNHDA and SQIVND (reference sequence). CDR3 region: CASSVRYSNQPQHF. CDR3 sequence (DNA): TGTGCCAGTAGTGTCAGATATAGCAATCAGCCCCAGCATTTT.

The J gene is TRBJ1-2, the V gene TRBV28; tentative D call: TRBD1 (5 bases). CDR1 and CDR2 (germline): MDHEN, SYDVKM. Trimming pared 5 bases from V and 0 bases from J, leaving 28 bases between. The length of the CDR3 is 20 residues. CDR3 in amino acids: CASSPSSSGRVGGANYGYTF. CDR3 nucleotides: TGTGCCAGCAGTCCGAGTTCGTCGGGCAGGGTGGGAGGAGCTAACTATGGCTACACCTTC.

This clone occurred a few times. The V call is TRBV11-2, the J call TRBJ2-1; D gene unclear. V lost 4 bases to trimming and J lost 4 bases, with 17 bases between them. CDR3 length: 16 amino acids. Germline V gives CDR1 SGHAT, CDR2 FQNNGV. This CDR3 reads CASSSIGNTLYNEQFF. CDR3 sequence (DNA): TGTGCCAGCAGCTCGATTGGTAACACCTTATACAATGAGCAGTTCTTC. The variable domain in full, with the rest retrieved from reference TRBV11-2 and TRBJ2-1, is EAGVAQSPRYKIIEKRQSVAFWCNPISGHATLYWYQQILGQGPKLLIQFQNNGVVDDSQLPKDRFSAERLKGVDSTLKIQPAKLEDSAVYLCASSSIGNTLYNEQFFGPGTRLTVL.

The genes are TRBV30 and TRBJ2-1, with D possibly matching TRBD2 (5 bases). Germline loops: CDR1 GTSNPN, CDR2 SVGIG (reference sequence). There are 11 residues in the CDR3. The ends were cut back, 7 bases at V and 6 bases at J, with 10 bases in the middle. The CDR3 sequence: CAYTSFNEQFF. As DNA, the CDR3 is TGTGCCTATACTAGTTTCAATGAGCAGTTCTTC.

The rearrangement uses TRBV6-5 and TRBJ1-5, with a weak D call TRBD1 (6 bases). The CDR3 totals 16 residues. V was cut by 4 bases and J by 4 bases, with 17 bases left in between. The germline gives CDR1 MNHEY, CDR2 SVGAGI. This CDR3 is CASSSGTSTANQPQHF. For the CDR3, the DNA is TGTGCCAGCAGTTCCGGGACATCGACGGCGAATCAGCCCCAGCATTTT.

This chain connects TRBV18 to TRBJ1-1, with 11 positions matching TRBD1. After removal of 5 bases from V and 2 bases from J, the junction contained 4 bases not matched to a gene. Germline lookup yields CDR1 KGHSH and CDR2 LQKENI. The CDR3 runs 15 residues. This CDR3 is CASSVGTGGNTEAFF. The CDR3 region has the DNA TGTGCCAGCTCAGTCGGGACAGGGGGAAACACTGAAGCTTTCTTT.

CDR3 sequence: CASSEAQWGVKQYF. In DNA, the CDR3 is TGTGCCAGCAGTGAAGCGCAATGGGGAGTGAAGCAGTATTTT. The gene calls are TRBV6-1 and TRBJ2-3, with D maybe TRBD2 (5 bases). The CDR3 sequence is 14 residues long. Germline V gene sequence: CDR1 MNHNS, CDR2 SASEGT. Between the trimmed V and J ends, which lost 0 bases and 11 bases, there was a span of 15 bases.

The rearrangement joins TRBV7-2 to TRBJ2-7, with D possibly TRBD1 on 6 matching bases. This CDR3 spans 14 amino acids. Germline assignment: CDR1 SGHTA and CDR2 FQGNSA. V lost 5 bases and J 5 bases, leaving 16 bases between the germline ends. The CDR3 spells CASSHDRQSDEQYF. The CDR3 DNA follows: TGTGCCAGCAGCCACGACAGGCAAAGCGACGAGCAGTACTTC.

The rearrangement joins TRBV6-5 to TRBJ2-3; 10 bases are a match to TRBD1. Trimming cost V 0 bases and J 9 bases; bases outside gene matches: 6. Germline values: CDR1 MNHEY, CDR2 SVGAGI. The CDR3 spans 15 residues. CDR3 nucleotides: TGTGCCAGCAGTTACTCGACAGGGGGCGTATACACGCAGTATTTT. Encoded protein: CASSYSTGGVYTQYF.

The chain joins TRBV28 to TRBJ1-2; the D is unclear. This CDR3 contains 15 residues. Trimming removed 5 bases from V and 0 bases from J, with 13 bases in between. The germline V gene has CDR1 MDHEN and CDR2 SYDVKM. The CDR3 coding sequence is TGTGCCAGCAGTAAATACACCAGATCTAACTATGGCTACACCTTC. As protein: CASSKYTRSNYGYTF.

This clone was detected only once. The CDR3 region has the DNA TGTGCCAGCAGCCAAGGTGGACAGGGACGCTCTGGAAACACCATATATTTT. Translating it yields CASSQGGQGRSGNTIYF. The rearrangement joins TRBV14 to TRBJ1-3; 8 bases agree with TRBD1. CDR1 is SGHDN and CDR2 is FVKESK in the germline V gene. The CDR3 has 17 residues. V was pared by 1 base and J by 0 bases, with 5 bases of the junction left unmatched. Based on the CDR3 plus reference TRBV14 and TRBJ1-3, the full variable domain is EAGVTQFPSHSVIEKGQTVTLRCDPISGHDNLYWYRRVMGKEIKFLLHFVKESKQDESGMPNNRFLAERTGGTYSTLKVQPAELEDSGVYFCASSQGGQGRSGNTIYFGEGSWLTVV.

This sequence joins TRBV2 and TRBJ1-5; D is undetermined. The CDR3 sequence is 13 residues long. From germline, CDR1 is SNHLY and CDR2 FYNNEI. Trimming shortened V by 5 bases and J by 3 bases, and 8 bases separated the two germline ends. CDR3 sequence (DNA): TGTGCCAGCAGTCGGGAGCTCAATCAGCCCCAGCATTTT. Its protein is CASSRELNQPQHF.

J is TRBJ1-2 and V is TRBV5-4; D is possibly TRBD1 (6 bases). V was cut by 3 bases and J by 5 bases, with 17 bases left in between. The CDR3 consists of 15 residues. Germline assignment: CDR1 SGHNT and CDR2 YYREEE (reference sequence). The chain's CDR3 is CASSSPETGPYGYTF. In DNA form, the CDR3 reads TGTGCCAGCAGCTCGCCCGAGACAGGCCCTTATGGCTACACCTTC.

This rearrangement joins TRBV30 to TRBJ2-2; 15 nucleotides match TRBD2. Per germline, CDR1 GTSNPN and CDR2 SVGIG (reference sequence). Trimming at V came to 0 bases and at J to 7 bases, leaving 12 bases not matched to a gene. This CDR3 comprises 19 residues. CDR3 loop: CAWSVMGLAGGGSSGELFF. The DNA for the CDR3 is TGTGCCTGGAGTGTCATGGGACTAGCGGGAGGAGGTTCGAGCGGGGAGCTGTTTTTT.

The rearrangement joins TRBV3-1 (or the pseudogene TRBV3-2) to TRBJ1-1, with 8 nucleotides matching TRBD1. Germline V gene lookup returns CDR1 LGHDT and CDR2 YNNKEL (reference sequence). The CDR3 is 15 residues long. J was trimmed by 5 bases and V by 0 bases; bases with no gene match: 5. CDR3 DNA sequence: TGTGCCAGCAGCCAAGAAAACAGGGGGGAAACTGAAGCTTTCTTT. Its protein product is CASSQENRGETEAFF.

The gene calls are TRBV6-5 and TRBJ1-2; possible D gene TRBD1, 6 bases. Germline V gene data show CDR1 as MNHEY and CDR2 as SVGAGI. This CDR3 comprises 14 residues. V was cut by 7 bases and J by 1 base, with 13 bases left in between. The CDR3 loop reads CASKPGTSNYGYTF. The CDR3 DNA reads TGTGCCAGCAAACCCGGGACAAGTAACTATGGCTACACCTTC.